This T cell receptor (beta chain) appears in the sequencing data of a study of patients and donors after allogeneic stem cell transplantation. MiXCR, run by TCRdb on the RT-PCR reads, gives a single entry per CDR3 protein. The sample includes a few hundred thousand distinct CDR3 sequences, around an eighth of them seen just once. The CDR3 runs 16 residues. Germline V gene sequence: CDR1 SNHLY, CDR2 FYNNEI. V gave up 2 bases and J gave up 4 bases, with 14 bases separating them. This clonotype was observed a handful of times. The sequencing input was blood, either unsorted or a sorted T cell fraction (not recorded which). The gene calls are TRBV2 and TRBJ2-2; no clear D gene. The sequence came from a human donor who was either an allogeneic HSCT recipient or a stem cell or donor lymphocyte infusion donor (not recorded which). It is not recorded whose cells these are; they may come from a transplant donor. Written as DNA, the CDR3 is TGTGCCAGCAGTGAACTTGTTAGCCGGAGCACCGGGGAGCTGTTTTTT. It encodes CASSELVSRSTGELFF.